The 9 T cell receptor beta chains presented below share a single source sample, sequenced in a study of blood T cell repertoires in COVID-19. Data came from immunoSEQ multiplex PCR; TCRdb stores just in-frame clones and leaves some out. The table has over 200,000 clones, approximately 89% seen once. Sequencing was performed on PBMCs or T cells enriched from blood (not recorded which). The receptors were gathered from a woman under 40 who had been exposed to COVID-19.

V is TRBV7-3 and J is TRBJ2-1, with D perhaps matching TRBD1 (6 bases). Per germline, CDR1 SGHTA and CDR2 FQGTGA. Trimming shortened V by 5 bases and J by 11 bases, and 19 bases separated the two germline ends. The CDR3 totals 14 residues. CDR3 nucleotides: TGTGCCAGCAGCGAGTATGACCGGGACAACCAGCAGTTCTTC. This codes for CASSEYDRDNQQFF.

The genes are TRBV13 and TRBJ1-5; D gene unclear. The CDR3 totals 13 residues. Germline values: CDR1 PRHDT, CDR2 FYEKMQ (reference sequence). V was clipped by 0 bases and J by 6 bases, with 6 bases between them. CDR3 DNA: TGTGCCAGCAGCTTAGGAGAGTTTCAGCCCCAGCATTTT. Its translation: CASSLGEFQPQHF. The whole variable domain, remainder taken from reference TRBV13 and TRBJ1-5, is AAGVIQSPRHLIKEKRETATLKCYPIPRHDTVYWYQQGPGQDPQFLISFYEKMQSDKGSIPDRFSAQQFSDYHSELNMSSLELGDSALYFCASSLGEFQPQHFGDGTRLSIL.

This clone was detected only once. V gene TRBV19 combines with J gene TRBJ1-6; 9 bases align to TRBD1. The germline CDR1 and CDR2 sequences are LNHDA and SQIVND (reference sequence). J lost 4 bases, V lost 4 bases, and 2 bases had no gene match. The CDR3 has 15 amino acids. This chain's CDR3 is CASSTTGGYNSPLHF. The CDR3 DNA reads as TGTGCCAGTAGTACGACAGGGGGGTATAATTCACCCCTCCACTTT.

The chain is built from TRBV18 and TRBJ1-3; D gene unclear. Deletions cut 1 base from V and 0 bases from J, with 7 bases between. The CDR3 spans 15 residues. Germline-derived CDR1 and CDR2 are KGHSH and LQKENI. The DNA for the CDR3 is TGTGCCAGCTCACCACGGCTTAACTCTGGAAACACCATATATTTT. This sequence encodes CASSPRLNSGNTIYF.

This chain joins TRBV2 and TRBJ2-7; perhaps TRBD2 as D (5 bases). V dropped 3 bases and J dropped 3 bases, with 12 bases sitting between them. CDR1 and CDR2 (germline): SNHLY, FYNNEI. CDR3 length: 14 residues. CDR3 region: CASSENGEVYEQYF. Written as DNA, the CDR3 is TGTGCCAGCAGTGAGAACGGGGAAGTCTACGAGCAGTACTTC. Filled out from reference TRBV2 and TRBJ2-7, the complete variable domain reads EPEVTQTPSHQVTQMGQEVILRCVPISNHLYFYWYRQILGQKVEFLVSFYNNEISEKSEIFDDQFSVERPDGSNFTLKIRSTKLEDSAMYFCASSENGEVYEQYFGPGTRLTVT.

The chain links TRBV11-1 to TRBJ2-7; 11 bases fit TRBD2. After removal of 5 bases from V and 0 bases from J, the junction contained 6 bases not matched to a gene. The length of the CDR3 is 16 residues. Germline V gene data show CDR1 as SGHAT and CDR2 as FQDESV (reference sequence). DNA of the CDR3: TGTGCCAGCAGCCCTCTTAGCGGGAGGGTCTCCTACGAGCAGTACTTC. It specifies CASSPLSGRVSYEQYF.

V is TRBV10-3 and J is TRBJ1-4; TRBD1 aligns across 8 bases. There are 14 residues in the CDR3. Germline values: CDR1 ENHRY, CDR2 SYGVKD. J gave up 8 bases and V 8 bases, and 10 bases lay outside the gene matches. The CDR3, as DNA: TGTGCCATCGGACCCGGGACAGGAGGAGAAAAACTGTTTTTT. As protein: CAIGPGTGGEKLFF.

In this sample, this clone turned up once. CDR3 loop: CASSAHRTSPPRYNEQFF. In nucleotides, the CDR3 is TGTGCCAGCAGTGCTCATCGGACTAGCCCCCCCCGCTACAATGAGCAGTTCTTC. The V gene is TRBV28, the J gene TRBJ2-1; 8 bases are a match to TRBD2. CDR1 is MDHEN and CDR2 is SYDVKM in the germline V gene. Trimming cost V 5 bases and J 3 bases; bases outside gene matches: 15. The CDR3 runs to 18 residues.

This clone was found once. The sample holds other DNA sequences that translate to the same CDR3. This chain connects TRBV3-1 (or the pseudogene TRBV3-2) to TRBJ2-6; TRBD2 matches at 14 bases. J lost 2 bases, V lost 3 bases, and 3 bases had no gene match. CDR3 length equals 18 residues. Looked up from germline, CDR1 is LGHDT and CDR2 is YNNKEL (reference sequence). The CDR3 reads CASSQRLAGGPGANVLTF. The CDR3 DNA follows: TGTGCCAGCAGCCAGAGACTAGCGGGAGGGCCTGGGGCCAACGTCCTGACTTTC.